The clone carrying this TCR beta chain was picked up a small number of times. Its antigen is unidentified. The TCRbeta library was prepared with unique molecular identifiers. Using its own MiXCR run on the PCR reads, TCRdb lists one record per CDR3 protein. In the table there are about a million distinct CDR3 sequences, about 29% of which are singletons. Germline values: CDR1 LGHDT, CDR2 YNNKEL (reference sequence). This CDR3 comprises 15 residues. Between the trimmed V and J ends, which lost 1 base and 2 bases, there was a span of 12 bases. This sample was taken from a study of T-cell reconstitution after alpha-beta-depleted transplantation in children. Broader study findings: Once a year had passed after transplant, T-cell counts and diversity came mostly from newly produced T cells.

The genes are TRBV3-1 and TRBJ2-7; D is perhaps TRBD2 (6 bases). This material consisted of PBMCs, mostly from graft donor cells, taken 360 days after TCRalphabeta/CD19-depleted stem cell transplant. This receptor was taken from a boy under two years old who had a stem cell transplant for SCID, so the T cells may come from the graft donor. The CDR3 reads CASSQVGGVPYEQYF. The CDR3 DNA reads TGTGCCAGCAGCCAAGTTGGAGGGGTACCCTACGAGCAGTACTTC.